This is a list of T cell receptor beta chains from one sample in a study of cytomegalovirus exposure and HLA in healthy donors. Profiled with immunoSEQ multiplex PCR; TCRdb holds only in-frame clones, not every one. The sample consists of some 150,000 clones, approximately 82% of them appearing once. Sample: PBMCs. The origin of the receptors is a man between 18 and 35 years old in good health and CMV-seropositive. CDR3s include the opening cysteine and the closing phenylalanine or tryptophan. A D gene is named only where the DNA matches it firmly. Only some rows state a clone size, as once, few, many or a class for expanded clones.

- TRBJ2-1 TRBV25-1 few CASSDLRGSSYNEQFF TGTGCCAGCAGTGACCTAAGGGGTAGCTCCTACAATGAGCAGTTCTTC
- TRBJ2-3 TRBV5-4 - CASSVFLGRREDTQYF TGTGCCAGCAGCGTCTTCCTGGGGAGGAGGGAGGATACGCAGTATTTT
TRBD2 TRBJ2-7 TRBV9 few CASSVLRTSGMDEQYF TGTGCCAGCAGCGTGTTACGGACTAGCGGTATGGACGAGCAGTACTTC
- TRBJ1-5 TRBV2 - CASSLPTGSQPQHF TGTGCCAGCAGCCTTCCTACAGGGTCCCAGCCCCAGCATTTT
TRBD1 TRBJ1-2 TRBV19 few CASSTGGMYGYTF TGTGCCAGTAGTACAGGGGGCATGTATGGCTACACCTTC
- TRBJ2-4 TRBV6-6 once CASTRPEAGAKNIQYF TGTGCCAGCACTCGACCCGAAGCGGGAGCCAAAAACATTCAGTACTTC
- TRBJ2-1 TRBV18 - CASSPPRQGFTYNEQFF TGTGCCAGCTCACCACCCCGCCAGGGGTTCACCTACAATGAGCAGTTCTTC
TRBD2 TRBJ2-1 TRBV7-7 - CASSAAGTSVTNEQFF TGTGCTAGCAGCGCCGCCGGGACTAGCGTCACCAATGAGCAGTTCTTC
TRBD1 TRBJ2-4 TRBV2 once CASRTGEAKNIQYF TGTGCCAGCAGGACAGGGGAGGCCAAAAACATTCAGTACTTC
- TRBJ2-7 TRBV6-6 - CASSYSNFGDEQYF TGTGCCAGCAGTTACTCGAACTTCGGGGACGAGCAGTACTTC
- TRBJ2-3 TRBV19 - CASRKGGAGTDTQYF TGTGCCAGTAGAAAAGGGGGGGCGGGCACAGATACGCAGTATTTT
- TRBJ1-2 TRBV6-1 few CASSASGFGYTF TGTGCCAGCAGTGCATCAGGGTTTGGCTACACCTTC
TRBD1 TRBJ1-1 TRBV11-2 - CASSRQGTTEAFF TGTGCCAGCAGTCGACAGGGTACCACTGAAGCTTTCTTT
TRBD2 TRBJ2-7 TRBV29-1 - CSVDGGRYEQYF TGCAGCGTTGATGGCGGGAGGTACGAGCAGTACTTC
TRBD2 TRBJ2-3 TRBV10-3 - CAIRSDNPGGDTQYF TGTGCCATCAGGAGCGACAATCCGGGGGGGGATACGCAGTATTTT
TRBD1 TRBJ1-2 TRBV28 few CASRDRASGYTF TGTGCCAGCAGGGACAGGGCCAGTGGCTACACCTTC
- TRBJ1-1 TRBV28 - CASSGEARNTEAFF TGTGCCAGCAGCGGAGAGGCGAGGAACACTGAAGCTTTCTTT